This T cell receptor (beta chain) appears in the sequencing data of a study of shared clonotypes between healthy human individuals. Findings and limits, study-wide: Naive subsets tended to show greater estimated richness than memory subsets.

The study ran the assay at deep level. As processed by the authors: Junction-only immunoSEQ sequences carried no quality scores, so filtering differed. Measured with immunoSEQ multiplex PCR; TCRdb has only the in-frame clones, and not every one. The V and J calls and clone size come from that table; D and trimming were worked out from the DNA. The repertoire includes 650,000 to 800,000 clones, about 90% of them detected once, and roughly 22% sits in the top ten. As regards this clone: Its antigen is as yet unknown.

J was trimmed by 2 bases and V by 5 bases; bases with no gene match: 10. CDR3 length equals 19 residues. Germline CDR1 is SGHTA and CDR2 is FQGTGA. Naive CD8 populations comprised CD45RO-negative cells positively selected for CCR7, excluding terminally differentiated effector memory CD45RA+ cells. This TCR was sampled from a man younger than 45 in good health. The V and J genes are TRBV7-3 and TRBJ2-3; 16 bases are shared with TRBD2. The sequenced material came from naive CD8+ T cells sorted from blood. The CDR3 loop is CASSPTGTSGRALTDTQYF. Here the CDR3 DNA reads TGTGCCAGCAGCCCCACAGGGACTAGCGGGAGGGCCCTCACAGATACGCAGTATTTT.